This T cell receptor (beta chain) derives from a study of shared clonotypes between healthy human individuals. The donors were all Caucasian adults (living in Nashville, Tennessee). Genomic DNA for unsorted samples, which was extracted with the QIAamp DNA Blood Mini kit, came from about 90 million PBMCs. CDR3 length: 14 amino acids. The junction had 2 bases not matched to a gene; V was cut back by 2 bases and J by 6 bases. In germline, CDR1 is SEHNR, CDR2 FQNEAQ (reference sequence). The test was conducted at deep level. With ten immunoSEQ deep assay plates, unsorted PBMC DNA underwent sequencing. Sequencing used immunoSEQ multiplex PCR; TCRdb keeps in-frame clones, though not all of them. The sample shows approximately 470,000 clones, over 70% of them seen only once.

The sample comprised PBMCs. V gene TRBV7-9 combines with J gene TRBJ2-2, with 8 bases that match TRBD1. The source is a woman in her forties in good health. Some clones in this sample may be carry-over from other donors' samples. This CDR3 is CASSLRTGSGELFF. The CDR3 DNA reads TGTGCCAGCAGCTTAAGGACAGGGTCCGGGGAGCTGTTTTTT.